Presented here are 11 T cell receptor beta chains from one specimen sequenced in a study of tumor and adjacent non-tumor tissue in lung cancer. This sample's RNA came from whole unsorted tissue. The normal lung tissue was taken more than 3 cm from the tumor edge. Three rounds of nested PCR, following a modified ARM-PCR protocol, produced the TCRbeta library. TCRdb reanalysed the multiplex PCR reads using MiXCR and keeps one entry per CDR3 protein. The data contain roughly 69,000 distinct CDR3 sequences, more than 75% of them singletons. The sequencing sample was made of distant non-tumor lung tissue. These receptors all come from a man in his 60s with non-small cell lung cancer.

Comments on this clonotype: No conserved phenylalanine or tryptophan is present at the end of the CDR3, so a read error is the likely explanation. This rearrangement joins TRBV6-5 to TRBJ1-1; D not certain. V was trimmed by 2 bases and J by 4 bases, leaving 14 bases between them. CDR3 length equals 15 residues. Germline values: CDR1 MNHEY, CDR2 SVGAGI. CDR3 residues: CASSYGGQASTEAFL. The CDR3 DNA reads TGTGCCAGCAGTTACGGCGGTCAGGCTTCCACTGAAGCTTTCCTT.

The genes are TRBV11-2 and TRBJ2-3; TRBD2 matches at 7 bases. The CDR3 is 19 amino acids. J lost 8 bases, V lost 5 bases, and 25 bases had no gene match. Germline V CDR1 and CDR2: SGHAT, FQNNGV. The CDR3 nucleotides are TGTGCCAGCAGCCCCAACTTGGGACTATCAGGAGGGCCGGGGAGTACGCAGTATTTT. This translates into CASSPNLGLSGGPGSTQYF.

In its sample, this clonotype was seen many times. At one end the junction does not follow the germline gene, possibly because of a read error. The V gene is TRBV5-1, the J gene TRBJ2-7, with 11 nucleotides matching TRBD2. The CDR3 totals 14 residues. CDR1 and CDR2 from the germline V gene are SGHRS and YFSETQ. This CDR3 reads CASSLGTSGYEQYF. The CDR3 region has the DNA TGTGCCAGCAGCTTAGGGACTAGCGGATACGAGCAGTACTTC. The entire variable domain, with the rest obtained from reference TRBV5-1 and TRBJ2-7, is as follows: KAGVTQTPRYLIKTRGQQVTLSCSPISGHRSVSWYQQTPGQGLQFLFEYFSETQRNKGNFPGRFSGRQFSNSRSEMNVSTLELGDSALYLCASSLGTSGYEQYFGPGTRLTVT.

This clonotype appeared a single time. A read error may produce the germline difference seen at one junction end. CDR3 residues: CASSAPRVPYEPYF. CDR3 in DNA: TGTGCCAGCAGTGCCCCAAGGGTCCCCTACGAGCCGTACTTC. The chain joins TRBV28 to TRBJ2-7; D is undetermined. The CDR3 runs to 14 residues. Per the germline V gene, CDR1 is MDHEN and CDR2 is SYDVKM.

Notes on this clonotype: The junction shows a germline mismatch at one end, possibly a read error. The gene calls are TRBV29-1 and TRBJ1-1; 7 bases are a match to TRBD1. Germline CDR1 is SQVTM and CDR2 is ANQGSEA. The CDR3 loop spans 12 amino acids. Here the CDR3 reads CRVTDRETEAFF. The CDR3 region has the DNA TGCAGGGTCACTGACAGGGAGACTGAGGCTTTCTTT.

Regarding this clonotype: This may arise from a read error, as a much more abundant clone is one base away. This chain uses TRBV5-1 with TRBJ2-3, with D unclear. Germline CDR1 is SGHRS and CDR2 is YFSETQ. Trimming took off 3 bases at V and 1 base at J, with 0 bases between the two ends. The CDR3 covers 11 residues. CDR3 in amino acids: CASSCTDTQYF. CDR3 coding DNA: TGCGCCAGCAGCTGCACAGATACGCAGTATTTT. Based on the CDR3 plus reference TRBV5-1 and TRBJ2-3, the full variable domain is KAGVTQTPRYLIKTRGQQVTLSCSPISGHRSVSWYQQTPGQGLQFLFEYFSETQRNKGNFPGRFSGRQFSNSRSEMNVSTLELGDSALYLCASSCTDTQYFGPGTRLTVL.

With regard to this clonotype: At one end the junction does not follow the germline gene, possibly because of a read error. The genes are TRBV6-5 and TRBJ2-5, with D uncertain. The CDR3 sequence is 11 residues long. Per germline, CDR1 MNHEY and CDR2 SVGAGI. The CDR3 DNA follows: TGTGCCGGCAGATACACGTTGACCCATTACTTC. This translates into CAGRYTLTHYF.

There are many counts of this clonotype. In DNA form, the CDR3 reads TGTGCCAGCAGTCCCTGGGGTGTCTACGAGCAGTACTTC. This translates into CASSPWGVYEQYF. J is TRBJ2-7 and V is TRBV28, with D unclear. Trimming pared 5 bases from V and 3 bases from J, leaving 11 bases between. This CDR3 is built from 13 residues. Per germline, CDR1 MDHEN and CDR2 SYDVKM.

Points on this clonotype: The conserved final phenylalanine or tryptophan is absent from the CDR3, which likely points to a read error. The chain carries TRBV4-1 and TRBJ2-7, with 7 bases identical to TRBD1. The CDR3 contains 15 residues. CDR1 is MGHRA and CDR2 is YSYEKL in the germline V gene. CDR3 loop: CATSQEQGRVYEQYL. As DNA, the CDR3 is TGCGCCACCAGCCAAGAACAGGGGAGAGTCTACGAGCAGTACTTA.

This clonotype was picked up a small number of times. V is TRBV19 and J is TRBJ1-1; D gene unclear. Germline V lookup: CDR1 LNHDA, CDR2 SQIVND (reference sequence). The V gene lost 4 bases and the J gene lost 4 bases, with 10 bases spanning the gap. This CDR3 is built from 13 residues. The chain's CDR3 is CASSKLLATEAFF. In DNA, the CDR3 is TGTGCCAGTAGTAAATTGTTGGCCACTGAAGCTTTCTTT.

To note about this clonotype: The junction departs from the called germline gene at one end, perhaps through a read error. The rearrangement links TRBV4-2 to TRBJ2-7, with a possible D match to TRBD2 (5 bases). Per the germline V gene, CDR1 is LGHNA and CDR2 is YNFKEQ. This CDR3 spans 12 amino acids. The CDR3 loop is CASSHGNYERYF. The DNA for the CDR3 is TGTGCCAGCAGTCACGGCAACTACGAGCGGTATTTC.